These 26 T cell receptor beta chains originate from one sample sequenced in a study of OX40 agonist ivuxolimab in advanced cancers. The assay was immunoSEQ multiplex PCR, and TCRdb's table has in-frame clones only and misses some. The table records roughly 90,000 clones, approximately 91% of them present only once. The sample was CD4+ or CD8+ T cells sorted from blood, taken in a trial of the OX40 agonist ivuxolimab. The receptors here all came from an adult with an advanced solid tumor such as melanoma, head and neck, liver or kidney cancer.

The chain couples TRBV9 to TRBJ1-6; D ambiguous. The CDR3 consists of 16 residues. Germline V gene sequence: CDR1 SGDLS, CDR2 YYNGEE. V was pared by 6 bases and J by 1 base, with 14 bases between. In DNA form, the CDR3 reads TGTGCCAGCACCCCCGAGGAGGGATCCTATAATTCACCCCTCCACTTT. Translated: CASTPEEGSYNSPLHF.

The chain carries TRBV7-2 and TRBJ2-5, with a tentative D call TRBD1 (5 bases). V was pared by 5 bases and J by 2 bases, with 12 bases between. Germline assignment: CDR1 SGHTA and CDR2 FQGNSA. The length of the CDR3 is 14 residues. The CDR3 DNA reads TGTGCCAGCAGCCCTACAGGAGTTCAAGAGACCCAGTACTTC. Protein product: CASSPTGVQETQYF. Supplemented by reference TRBV7-2 and TRBJ2-5, the full variable domain reads GAGVSQSPSNKVTEKGKDVELRCDPISGHTALYWYRQSLGQGLEFLIYFQGNSAPDKSGLPSDRFSAERTGGSVSTLTIQRTQQEDSAVYLCASSPTGVQETQYFGPGTRLLVL.

V usage is TRBV19 and J usage is TRBJ2-7; D uncertain. The germline V gene encodes CDR1 LNHDA and CDR2 SQIVND (reference sequence). The CDR3 runs 15 residues. V lost 0 bases and J 3 bases, leaving 12 bases between the germline ends. The CDR3, as DNA: TGTGCCAGTAGTATAGATAATGCAGGAAACTACGAGCAGTACTTC. Translated: CASSIDNAGNYEQYF.

The chain combines TRBV5-1 with TRBJ2-2; D possibly corresponds to TRBD1 (6 bases). CDR3 length equals 15 residues. Germline CDR1 is SGHRS and CDR2 is YFSETQ. With 2 bases removed from V and 0 bases from J, the gap between germline ends came to 8 bases. The chain's CDR3 is CASSFGGTNTGELFF. As DNA, the CDR3 is TGCGCCAGCAGCTTTGGGGGCACGAACACCGGGGAGCTGTTTTTT.

The rearrangement joins TRBV28 to TRBJ2-7; 8 bases align to TRBD2. V lost 7 bases to trimming and J lost 2 bases; unmatched junction nucleotides: 10. Germline V gene sequence: CDR1 MDHEN, CDR2 SYDVKM. The CDR3 contains 15 residues. The CDR3 spells CASNPGAGGTYEQYF. DNA of the CDR3: TGTGCCAGCAACCCTGGTGCGGGAGGTACCTACGAGCAGTACTTC.

The table lists this clone with a few counts. V usage is TRBV29-1 and J usage is TRBJ1-1; D remains unclear. Trimming took 6 bases from V and 1 from J, leaving 12 bases between them. Germline assignment: CDR1 SQVTM and CDR2 ANQGSEA. This CDR3 region has 13 residues. DNA for the CDR3: TGCAGCGTCCCTCTCGTCGGGAACACTGAAGCTTTCTTT. Translated, it gives CSVPLVGNTEAFF.

The J gene is TRBJ2-6, the V gene TRBV7-2; D possibly corresponds to TRBD2 (5 bases). The V end was cut by 7 bases, the J end by 0 bases, with 19 bases between. The germline V gene has CDR1 SGHTA and CDR2 FQGNSA. The CDR3 contains 18 residues. The CDR3: CASTLPGGSYSGANVLTF. Written as DNA, the CDR3 is TGTGCCAGCACCCTGCCTGGCGGGTCCTACTCTGGGGCCAACGTCCTGACTTTC. The full variable domain, completed using reference TRBV7-2 and TRBJ2-6, is GAGVSQSPSNKVTEKGKDVELRCDPISGHTALYWYRQSLGQGLEFLIYFQGNSAPDKSGLPSDRFSAERTGGSVSTLTIQRTQQEDSAVYLCASTLPGGSYSGANVLTFGAGSRLTVL.

This chain links TRBV7-3 with TRBJ2-7, with 7 bases identical to TRBD2. Germline lookup yields CDR1 SGHTA and CDR2 FQGTGA. The CDR3 sequence is 19 residues long. J gave up 2 bases and V 1 base, and 17 bases lay outside the gene matches. The CDR3 nucleotides are TGTGCCAGCAGCTTAAGGGGCCCTTTGGGGAGGGAGGACGCCTACGAGCAGTACTTC. Its translation: CASSLRGPLGREDAYEQYF.

This rearrangement joins TRBV7-9 to TRBJ1-3; TRBD1 matches at 8 bases. The length of the CDR3 is 13 residues. After removal of 8 bases from V and 4 bases from J, the junction contained 4 bases not matched to a gene. Per the germline V gene, CDR1 is SEHNR and CDR2 is FQNEAQ (reference sequence). In DNA, the CDR3 is TGTGCCAGCCAGGGGGCTACGGGAAACACCATATATTTT. Translated: CASQGATGNTIYF. Complete variable domain (other parts from reference TRBV7-9 and TRBJ1-3): DTGVSQNPRHKITKRGQNVTFRCDPISEHNRLYWYRQTLGQGPEFLTYFQNEAQLEKSRLLSDRFSAERPKGSFSTLEIQRTEQGDSAMYLCASQGATGNTIYFGEGSWLTVV.

The chain uses TRBV2 and TRBJ2-3, with unresolved D. CDR1 and CDR2 from the germline V gene are SNHLY and FYNNEI. The CDR3 extends over 15 amino acids. Deletions cut 1 base from V and 6 bases from J, with 14 bases between. CDR3 sequence reads: CASSEVTPIPDTQYF. Here the CDR3 DNA reads TGTGCCAGCAGTGAAGTGACGCCGATCCCGGATACGCAGTATTTT.

J is TRBJ1-1 and V is TRBV9; the D gene is possibly TRBD1 (6 bases). The CDR3 spans 14 residues. V lost 4 bases, J lost 4 bases, and 14 bases lay in between. Per the germline V gene, CDR1 is SGDLS and CDR2 is YYNGEE. DNA of the CDR3: TGTGCCAGCAGCATAGGGGGGGAGGCCACTGAAGCTTTCTTT. It encodes CASSIGGEATEAFF.

This clone was seen a few times. The rearrangement links TRBV19 to TRBJ1-2; D gene uncertain. Germline V gene sequence: CDR1 LNHDA, CDR2 SQIVND (reference sequence). The CDR3 totals 15 residues. Trimming took off 6 bases at V and 1 base at J, with 15 bases between the two ends. This CDR3 is CASRASVTYNYGYTF. The CDR3 DNA sequence: TGTGCCAGTAGGGCCAGCGTGACCTATAACTATGGCTACACCTTC.

This sequence joins TRBV5-6 and TRBJ1-4; D is ambiguous. This CDR3 spans 14 amino acids. Germline CDR1 is SGHDT and CDR2 is YYEEEE. V was cut by 2 bases and J by 3 bases, with 8 bases left in between. The CDR3 sequence: CASSFREPNEKLFF. Here the CDR3 DNA reads TGTGCCAGCAGCTTCCGGGAACCTAATGAAAAACTGTTTTTT. Filled out from reference TRBV5-6 and TRBJ1-4, the complete variable domain reads DAGVTQSPTHLIKTRGQQVTLRCSPKSGHDTVSWYQQALGQGPQFIFQYYEEEERQRGNFPDRFSGHQFPNYSSELNVNALLLGDSALYLCASSFREPNEKLFFGSGTQLSVL.

The chain is built from TRBV27 and TRBJ2-7, with TRBD1 matching over 8 bases. Germline CDR1 is MNHEY and CDR2 is SMNVEV (reference sequence). The CDR3 consists of 14 residues. J was trimmed by 3 bases and V by 4 bases; bases with no gene match: 5. CDR3 protein: CASSYGQGNYEQYF. As DNA, the CDR3 is TGTGCCAGCAGTTATGGACAGGGAAACTACGAGCAGTACTTC.

The gene calls are TRBV5-1 and TRBJ2-3, with D unclear. The germline V and J ends were trimmed by 3 bases and 2 bases, with 16 bases remaining between them. The germline CDR1 and CDR2 sequences are SGHRS and YFSETQ. The CDR3 is 16 amino acids. Here the CDR3 reads CASSWLGRQPTDTQYF. DNA for the CDR3: TGCGCCAGCAGCTGGCTCGGAAGGCAGCCCACAGATACGCAGTATTTT.

The chain employs TRBV5-4 and TRBJ2-5; no firm D call. V was pared by 0 bases and J by 10 bases, with 19 bases between. This CDR3 contains 15 residues. Germline CDR1 reads SGHNT; CDR2 reads YYREEE (reference sequence). CDR3 sequence: CASSLAGSTKRFQYF. The CDR3 DNA reads TGTGCCAGCAGCTTGGCGGGCAGTACCAAGAGGTTCCAGTACTTC.

This clone has only a few counts. The chain employs TRBV18 and TRBJ2-7; D perhaps matches TRBD2 (6 bases). V was shortened by 3 bases and J by 6 bases, with 15 bases between the two germline ends. Germline V gives CDR1 KGHSH, CDR2 LQKENI. The CDR3 sequence is 14 residues long. The CDR3 region is CASSPLASDSEQYF. The CDR3 bases are TGTGCCAGCTCACCCCTGGCTAGCGACTCCGAGCAGTACTTC.

CDR3 DNA sequence: TGTGCCAGCAATAAGCGGGAGACAGATACGCAGTATTTT. As protein: CASNKRETDTQYF. V gene TRBV2 combines with J gene TRBJ2-3, with 8 bases aligning to TRBD2. Germline V gene lookup returns CDR1 SNHLY and CDR2 FYNNEI. This CDR3 is built from 13 residues. The V and J ends lost 7 bases and 3 bases, in that order; junction bases with no gene match: 3.

This clone was found once. This chain joins TRBV18 and TRBJ1-5; D unclear. The length of the CDR3 is 13 residues. V was pared by 3 bases and J by 9 bases, with 12 bases between. The germline V gene encodes CDR1 KGHSH and CDR2 LQKENI. CDR3 protein: CASSPSPIVPQHF. CDR3 nucleotide sequence: TGTGCCAGCTCACCCAGCCCTATCGTGCCCCAGCATTTT.

The chain employs TRBV15 and TRBJ2-7; the match to TRBD1 covers 9 bases. This CDR3 is 15 amino acids long. Per germline, CDR1 LNHNV and CDR2 YYDKDF (reference sequence). With 0 bases clipped from V and 5 bases from J, the junction kept 5 bases outside the gene matches. The CDR3 bases are TGTGCCACCAGCAGAGACGACAGGGGGGGTAACGAGCAGTACTTC. Protein: CATSRDDRGGNEQYF.

The chain joins TRBV6-6 to TRBJ2-1; TRBD2 agrees at 8 bases. Trimming at V came to 0 bases and at J to 10 bases, leaving 5 bases not matched to a gene. The V gene's germline CDR1 is MNHNY and CDR2 SVGAGI (reference sequence). The CDR3 is 14 residues long. CDR3 loop: CASSYSTGGREQFF. The CDR3 coding sequence is TGTGCCAGCAGTTACTCGACTGGCGGGAGGGAGCAGTTCTTC.

This clone came up a few times. The DNA for the CDR3 is TGTGCCAGCTCGCCTAGGACTAGCGGGGCCTACGAGCAGTACTTC. This translates into CASSPRTSGAYEQYF. The chain has TRBV18 and TRBJ2-7, with TRBD2 matching over 12 bases. The V gene end was trimmed by 6 bases and the J gene end by 2 bases; junction bases not matched to a gene: 5. This CDR3 region has 15 residues. The germline CDR1 and CDR2 sequences are KGHSH and LQKENI.

This rearrangement joins TRBV19 to TRBJ1-2; TRBD1 agrees at 8 bases. After removal of 6 bases from V and 5 bases from J, the junction contained 14 bases not matched to a gene. The CDR3 runs to 16 residues. Per the germline V gene, CDR1 is LNHDA and CDR2 is SQIVND (reference sequence). The CDR3 DNA is TGTGCCAGTAGGAGCAAGGGGACAGGTTCTCCTTATGGCTACACCTTC. As protein: CASRSKGTGSPYGYTF.

J is TRBJ2-7 and V is TRBV5-5; 7 nucleotides line up with TRBD1. V trimming: 0 bases; J trimming: 3 bases; junction bases outside the gene matches: 6. CDR3 length: 15 residues. Germline-derived CDR1 and CDR2 are SGHKS and YYEKEE (reference sequence). The CDR3 reads CASSLGQGNLYEQYF. CDR3 nucleotide sequence: TGTGCCAGCAGCTTGGGACAGGGAAACCTCTACGAGCAGTACTTC.

V and J are TRBV23-1 and TRBJ1-5; 8 positions match TRBD1. TRBV23-1 is known as an ORF, though its function is uncertain. V dropped 7 bases and J dropped 2; count of bases not matched to a gene: 10. The CDR3 totals 16 residues. CDR3 protein: CASTPGGQAGNQPQHF. The CDR3 DNA reads as TGCGCCAGCACCCCGGGGGGACAGGCAGGCAATCAGCCCCAGCATTTT.

The rearrangement joins TRBV6-5 to TRBJ1-5; possible D gene TRBD1, 5 bases. CDR3 length: 14 amino acids. Germline CDR1 MNHEY, CDR2 SVGAGI. V was pared by 6 bases and J by 0 bases, with 9 bases between. The DNA of the CDR3 is TGTGCCAGCAGGGGCGGGGGTAGCAATCAGCCCCAGCATTTT. Amino acid sequence: CASRGGGSNQPQHF.